This T cell receptor beta chain was obtained from a study of blood T cell repertoires in COVID-19. Study overall: There were acute and convalescent COVID-19 samples, and they came from the United States, Italy and Spain.

Enrollment of patients from Seattle took place during active infection, with longitudinal follow-up. This CDR3 has 13 amino acids. V lost 5 bases and J lost 5; bases outside the gene matches: 5. Looked up from germline, CDR1 is SGHTS and CDR2 is YDEGEE. In the study's own analysis: Amplified reference gene primers provided the basis for estimating nucleated cell counts. Sequenced by immunoSEQ multiplex PCR; TCRdb stores in-frame clones only, minus some. V and J calls and clone size are those listed in that table; D and trimming were worked out from the DNA. In the table there are 200,000 to 250,000 clones, approximately 85% of which are singletons.

The source of this sequence is a woman in her seventies with COVID-19, enrolled during active disease. Sequenced sample: peripheral blood. The V call is TRBV5-8, the J call TRBJ2-7, with TRBD1 identical over 9 bases. The CDR3 DNA reads TGTGCCAGCAGTCGGGGACAGGGACACGAGCAGTACTTC. Protein sequence: CASSRGQGHEQYF.